These 6 T cell receptor beta chains were sequenced from one sample in a study of beta chain features in type 1 diabetes. Of the isolated RNA, all was reverse transcribed, and so the sequenced material was expressed TCRB transcripts. TCRdb's copy holds only in-frame clones and misses some; the assay was immunoSEQ multiplex PCR. The sample includes about 900,000 clones, 15% to 20% of them seen just once. Sequencing input: naive CD4+ T cells from blood. These receptors were taken from a woman aged 18-29 years in good health.

The chain combines TRBV27 with TRBJ2-7; 12 bases line up with TRBD2. V shed 2 bases, J shed 1 base, and the junction held 3 bases outside the gene matches. Looked up from germline, CDR1 is MNHEY and CDR2 is SMNVEV (reference sequence). The CDR3 is 16 amino acids. In nucleotides, the CDR3 is TGTGCCAGCAGTTTAATTGGGACTAGCGGGTCCTACGAGCAGTACTTC. Its protein is CASSLIGTSGSYEQYF.

This clone came up a few times. The chain is built from TRBV13 and TRBJ2-7, with 8 bases lining up with TRBD2. CDR1 PRHDT and CDR2 FYEKMQ come from the germline V gene (reference sequence). The junction had 9 bases not matched to a gene; V was cut back by 2 bases and J by 6 bases. CDR3 size: 15 residues. As DNA, the CDR3 is TGTGCCAGCAGCTTAAGGACTAGCTTCTGGCGCGAGCAGTACTTC. Protein product: CASSLRTSFWREQYF.

The chain recombines TRBV20-1 with TRBJ2-1; no clear D. Germline CDR1 reads DFQATT; CDR2 reads SNEGSKA (reference sequence). The CDR3 consists of 11 residues. Trimming pared 6 bases from V and 7 bases from J, leaving 10 bases between. In nucleotides, the CDR3 is TGCAGTGCGGGTGGGGTGAATGAGCAGTTCTTC. Protein product: CSAGGVNEQFF.

Only a few counts were recorded for this clone. V is TRBV7-2 and J is TRBJ2-1; 13 bases fit TRBD2. The CDR3 is made up of 15 amino acids. Germline CDR1 is SGHTA and CDR2 is FQGNSA. With 5 bases clipped from V and 9 bases from J, the junction kept 7 bases outside the gene matches. The CDR3 is CASSLTSGRVGEQFF. The CDR3 DNA reads as TGTGCCAGCAGCCTCACTAGCGGGAGGGTCGGTGAGCAGTTCTTC.

A few counts support this clone. The chain joins TRBV7-9 to TRBJ1-1; D is undetermined. Germline V gene lookup returns CDR1 SEHNR and CDR2 FQNEAQ (reference sequence). Deletions cut 5 bases from V and 0 bases from J, with 19 bases between. CDR3 length: 17 amino acids. For the CDR3, the DNA is TGTGCCAGCAGCGGTCAAAGGGCAAGGTTTTTGAACACTGAAGCTTTCTTT. Residues: CASSGQRARFLNTEAFF.

A remark on this clone: Since the CDR3 does not end with the conserved phenylalanine or tryptophan, this likely comes from a read error. J is TRBJ2-7 and V is TRBV10-2; the D is unclear. V was cut by 3 bases and J by 1 base, with 1 base left in between. Germline values: CDR1 WSHSY, CDR2 SAAADI. CDR3 length: 11 residues. CDR3 DNA: TGCGCCAGCAGTGAATCCTACGAGCAGTACCTC. It yields the protein CASSESYEQYL.